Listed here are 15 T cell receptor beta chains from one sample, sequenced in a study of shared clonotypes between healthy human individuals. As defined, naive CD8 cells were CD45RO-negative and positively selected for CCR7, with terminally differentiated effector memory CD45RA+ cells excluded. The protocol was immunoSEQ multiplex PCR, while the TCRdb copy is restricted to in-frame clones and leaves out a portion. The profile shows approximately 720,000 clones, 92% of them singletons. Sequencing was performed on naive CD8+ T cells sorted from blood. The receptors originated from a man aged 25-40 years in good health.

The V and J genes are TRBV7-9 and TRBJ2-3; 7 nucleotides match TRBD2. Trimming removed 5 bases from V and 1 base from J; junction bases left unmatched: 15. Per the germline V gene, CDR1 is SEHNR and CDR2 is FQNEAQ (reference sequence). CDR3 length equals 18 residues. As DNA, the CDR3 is TGTGCCAGCAGCGATCTTCCCGGGACTAACTGGGGCACAGATACGCAGTATTTT. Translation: CASSDLPGTNWGTDTQYF. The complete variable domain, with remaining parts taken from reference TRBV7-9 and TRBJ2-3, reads DTGVSQNPRHKITKRGQNVTFRCDPISEHNRLYWYRQTLGQGPEFLTYFQNEAQLEKSRLLSDRFSAERPKGSFSTLEIQRTEQGDSAMYLCASSDLPGTNWGTDTQYFGPGTRLTVL.

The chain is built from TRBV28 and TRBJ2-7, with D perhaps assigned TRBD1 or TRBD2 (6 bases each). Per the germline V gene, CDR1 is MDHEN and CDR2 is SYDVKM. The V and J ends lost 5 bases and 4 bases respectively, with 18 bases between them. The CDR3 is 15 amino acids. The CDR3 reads CASSQDAGEEYEQYF. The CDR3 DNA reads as TGTGCCAGCAGTCAAGATGCAGGGGAGGAATACGAGCAGTACTTC.

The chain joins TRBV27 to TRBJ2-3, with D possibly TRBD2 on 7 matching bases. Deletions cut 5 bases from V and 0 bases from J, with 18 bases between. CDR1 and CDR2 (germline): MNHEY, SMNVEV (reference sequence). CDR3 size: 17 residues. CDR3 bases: TGTGCCAGCAGTACCTACAGCAGCGGGACAAGCACAGATACGCAGTATTTT. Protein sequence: CASSTYSSGTSTDTQYF.

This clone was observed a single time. The CDR3 region has the DNA TGTGCCAGCAGCTTAAGCGGGTACAACACAGATACGCAGTATTTT. This sequence encodes CASSLSGYNTDTQYF. The chain uses TRBV7-3 and TRBJ2-3; a weak D match, TRBD2 (5 bases). CDR1 and CDR2 from the germline V gene are SGHTA and FQGTGA. The CDR3 runs 15 residues. Trimming took 1 base from V and 2 from J, leaving 10 bases between them.

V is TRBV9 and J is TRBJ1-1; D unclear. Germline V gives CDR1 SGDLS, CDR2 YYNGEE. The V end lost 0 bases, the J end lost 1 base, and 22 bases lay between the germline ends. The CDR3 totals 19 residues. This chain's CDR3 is CASSVGSLRFEGPNTEAFF. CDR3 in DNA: TGTGCCAGCAGCGTAGGATCCCTTCGTTTCGAGGGCCCGAACACTGAAGCTTTCTTT.

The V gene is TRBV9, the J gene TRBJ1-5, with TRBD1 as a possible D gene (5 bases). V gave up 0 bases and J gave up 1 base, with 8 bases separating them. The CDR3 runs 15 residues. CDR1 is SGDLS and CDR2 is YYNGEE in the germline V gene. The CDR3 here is CASSVAGGSNQPQHF. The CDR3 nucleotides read TGTGCCAGCAGCGTAGCGGGGGGAAGCAATCAGCCCCAGCATTTT.

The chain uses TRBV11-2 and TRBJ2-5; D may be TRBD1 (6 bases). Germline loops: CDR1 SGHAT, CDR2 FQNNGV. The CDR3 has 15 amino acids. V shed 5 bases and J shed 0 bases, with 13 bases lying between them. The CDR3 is CASSTWDTDQETQYF. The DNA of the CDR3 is TGTGCCAGCAGCACGTGGGACACCGACCAAGAGACCCAGTACTTC.

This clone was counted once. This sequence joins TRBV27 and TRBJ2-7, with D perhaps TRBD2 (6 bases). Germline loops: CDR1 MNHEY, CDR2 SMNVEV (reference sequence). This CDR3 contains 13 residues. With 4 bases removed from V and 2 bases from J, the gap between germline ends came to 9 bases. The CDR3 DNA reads TGTGCCAGCAGTTCATCTAGCGCCTACGAGCAGTACTTC. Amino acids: CASSSSSAYEQYF.

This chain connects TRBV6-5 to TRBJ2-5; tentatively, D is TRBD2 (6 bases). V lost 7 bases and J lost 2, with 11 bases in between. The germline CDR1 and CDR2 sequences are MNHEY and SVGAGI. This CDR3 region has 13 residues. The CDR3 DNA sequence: TGTGCCAGCACAATAGCGGCGCAAGAGACCCAGTACTTC. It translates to CASTIAAQETQYF.

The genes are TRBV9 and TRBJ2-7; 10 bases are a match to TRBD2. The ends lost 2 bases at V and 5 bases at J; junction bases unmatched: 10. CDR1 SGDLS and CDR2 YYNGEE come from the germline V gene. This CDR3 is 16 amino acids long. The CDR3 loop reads CASSVRQREGPHEQYF. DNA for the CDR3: TGTGCCAGCAGCGTCCGGCAGCGGGAGGGCCCCCACGAGCAGTACTTC.

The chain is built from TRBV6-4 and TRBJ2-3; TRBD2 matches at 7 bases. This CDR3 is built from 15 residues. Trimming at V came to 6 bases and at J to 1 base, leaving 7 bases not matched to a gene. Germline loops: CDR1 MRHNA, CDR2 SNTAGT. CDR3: CASSQTSTRTDTQYF. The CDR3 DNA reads TGTGCCAGCAGCCAGACTAGCACACGCACAGATACGCAGTATTTT.

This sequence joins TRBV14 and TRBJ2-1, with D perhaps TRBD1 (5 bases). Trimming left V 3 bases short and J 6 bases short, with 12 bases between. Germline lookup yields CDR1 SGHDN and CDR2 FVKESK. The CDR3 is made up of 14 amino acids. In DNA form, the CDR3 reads TGTGCCAGCAGCCATCGGAATAGGGGCAATGAGCAGTTCTTC. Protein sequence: CASSHRNRGNEQFF.

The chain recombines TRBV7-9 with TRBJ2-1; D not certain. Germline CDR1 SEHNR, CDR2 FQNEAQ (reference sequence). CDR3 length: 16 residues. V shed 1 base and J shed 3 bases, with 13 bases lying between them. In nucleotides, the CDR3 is TGTGCCAGCAGCTTAGAACGCAGGACGTACTACAATGAGCAGTTCTTC. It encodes CASSLERRTYYNEQFF.

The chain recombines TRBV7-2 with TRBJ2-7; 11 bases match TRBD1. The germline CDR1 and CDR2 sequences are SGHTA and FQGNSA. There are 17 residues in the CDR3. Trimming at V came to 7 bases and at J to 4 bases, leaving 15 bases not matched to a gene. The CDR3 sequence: CASTLIALGQGVYEQYF. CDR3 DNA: TGTGCCAGCACTCTAATCGCACTGGGACAGGGGGTTTACGAGCAGTACTTC.

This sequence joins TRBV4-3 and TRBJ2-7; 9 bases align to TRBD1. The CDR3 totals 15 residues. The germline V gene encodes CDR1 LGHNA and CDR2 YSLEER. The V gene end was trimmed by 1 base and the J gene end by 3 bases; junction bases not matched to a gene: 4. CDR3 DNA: TGCGCCAGCAGCCAAGGCTGGGGACAGGGCTACGAGCAGTACTTC. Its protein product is CASSQGWGQGYEQYF.